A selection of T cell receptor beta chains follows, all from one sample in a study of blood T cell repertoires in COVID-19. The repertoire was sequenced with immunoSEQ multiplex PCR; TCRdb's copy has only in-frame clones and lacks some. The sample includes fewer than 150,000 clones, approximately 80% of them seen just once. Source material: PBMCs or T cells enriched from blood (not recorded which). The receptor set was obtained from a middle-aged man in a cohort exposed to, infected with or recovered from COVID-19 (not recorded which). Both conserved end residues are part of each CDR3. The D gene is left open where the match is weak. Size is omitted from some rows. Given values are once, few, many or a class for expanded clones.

CDR3aa: CATSRDKSGNSYEQYF
CDR3nt: TGTGCCACCAGCAGAGATAAATCGGGGAACTCCTACGAGCAGTACTTC
j_gene: TRBJ2-7
d_gene: NA
abundance: NA
v_gene: TRBV15

CDR3aa: CASSYPGYGYTF
CDR3nt: TGTGCCAGCAGCTACCCAGGGTATGGCTACACCTTC
j_gene: TRBJ1-2
d_gene: NA
abundance: NA
v_gene: TRBV5-4

CDR3aa: CASSLRDRGLDYGYTF
CDR3nt: TGTGCCAGCAGCCTTCGGGACAGGGGGCTAGACTATGGCTACACCTTC
j_gene: TRBJ1-2
d_gene: TRBD1
abundance: NA
v_gene: TRBV11-2

CDR3aa: CAISESWLAVNYGYTF
CDR3nt: TGTGCCATCAGTGAGTCTTGGCTGGCCGTGAACTATGGCTACACCTTC
j_gene: TRBJ1-2
d_gene: NA
abundance: NA
v_gene: TRBV10-3

CDR3aa: CASAPESSGNTIYF
CDR3nt: TGTGCTAGTGCCCCAGAAAGCTCTGGAAACACCATATATTTT
j_gene: TRBJ1-3
d_gene: NA
abundance: NA
v_gene: TRBV12-5

CDR3aa: CASRDRGSGNTIYF
CDR3nt: TGTGCCAGCAGAGACAGAGGCTCTGGAAACACCATATATTTT
j_gene: TRBJ1-3
d_gene: NA
abundance: once
v_gene: TRBV25-1

CDR3aa: CASSQGLVGEQYF
CDR3nt: TGTGCCAGCAGCCAAGGGCTAGTGGGTGAGCAGTACTTC
j_gene: TRBJ2-7
d_gene: NA
abundance: NA
v_gene: TRBV3-1/TRBV3-2

CDR3aa: CSVKGGIGNSYEQYF
CDR3nt: TGCAGCGTCAAGGGGGGGATAGGGAATTCCTACGAGCAGTACTTC
j_gene: TRBJ2-7
d_gene: NA
abundance: NA
v_gene: TRBV29-1

CDR3aa: CSVGQANANTGELFF
CDR3nt: TGCAGCGTTGGGCAGGCGAACGCGAACACCGGGGAGCTGTTTTTT
j_gene: TRBJ2-2
d_gene: NA
abundance: NA
v_gene: TRBV29-1

CDR3aa: CASSLMDGGYEQYF
CDR3nt: TGTGCCAGCAGCTTAATGGACGGGGGTTACGAGCAGTACTTC
j_gene: TRBJ2-7
d_gene: NA
abundance: NA
v_gene: TRBV13

CDR3aa: CASSQSRLAGLWTDTQYF
CDR3nt: TGTGCCAGCAGCCAATCGAGACTAGCGGGGTTGTGGACAGATACGCAGTATTTT
j_gene: TRBJ2-3
d_gene: TRBD2
abundance: few
v_gene: TRBV3-1/TRBV3-2

CDR3aa: CASSADRGPTNEKLFF
CDR3nt: TGTGCCAGCAGTGCGGACAGGGGACCAACTAATGAAAAACTGTTTTTT
j_gene: TRBJ1-4
d_gene: TRBD1
abundance: NA
v_gene: TRBV6-1

CDR3aa: CASRITQGFSYNSPLHF
CDR3nt: TGTGCCAGCAGGATAACACAGGGTTTCTCCTATAATTCACCCCTCCACTTT
j_gene: TRBJ1-6
d_gene: NA
abundance: NA
v_gene: TRBV27

CDR3aa: CASSESGTGGVWHGYTF
CDR3nt: TGTGCCAGCAGTGAATCCGGAACAGGAGGGGTCTGGCATGGCTACACCTTC
j_gene: TRBJ1-2
d_gene: NA
abundance: NA
v_gene: TRBV25-1

CDR3aa: CASSPTQGASGYTF
CDR3nt: TGTGCCAGTAGTCCGACACAGGGCGCTAGTGGCTACACCTTC
j_gene: TRBJ1-2
d_gene: NA
abundance: NA
v_gene: TRBV19

CDR3aa: CAISGGQPNGYTF
CDR3nt: TGTGCCATCAGTGGGGGACAGCCTAATGGCTACACCTTC
j_gene: TRBJ1-2
d_gene: TRBD1
abundance: NA
v_gene: TRBV10-3

CDR3aa: CASSLMNLAGKNIQYF
CDR3nt: TGTGCCAGCAGCTTAATGAACCTAGCGGGGAAAAACATTCAGTACTTC
j_gene: TRBJ2-4
d_gene: TRBD2
abundance: NA
v_gene: TRBV7-3

CDR3aa: CASSLAGRGGQETQYF
CDR3nt: TGTGCCAGCAGCTTAGCGGGGAGAGGGGGACAAGAGACCCAGTACTTC
j_gene: TRBJ2-5
d_gene: NA
abundance: NA
v_gene: TRBV7-6

CDR3aa: CASSPLNRRERPYEQYF
CDR3nt: TGTGCCAGCAGCCCCCTAAACCGACGGGAGAGGCCCTACGAGCAGTACTTC
j_gene: TRBJ2-7
d_gene: NA
abundance: NA
v_gene: TRBV11-2

CDR3aa: CSVRQGSGANVLTF
CDR3nt: TGCAGCGTGCGACAAGGCTCTGGGGCCAACGTCCTGACTTTC
j_gene: TRBJ2-6
d_gene: NA
abundance: once
v_gene: TRBV29-1

CDR3aa: CASSRRVDRGTSTNEKLFF
CDR3nt: TGTGCCAGCAGTCGAAGGGTGGACAGGGGGACATCGACTAATGAAAAACTGTTTTTT
j_gene: TRBJ1-4
d_gene: TRBD1
abundance: few
v_gene: TRBV6-6

CDR3aa: CSWEGTRQYF
CDR3nt: TGCAGCTGGGAGGGGACTAGACAGTATTTT
j_gene: TRBJ2-3
d_gene: TRBD2
abundance: NA
v_gene: TRBV20-1

CDR3aa: CAINGGGAYEQYF
CDR3nt: TGTGCCATCAATGGCGGAGGGGCCTACGAGCAGTACTTC
j_gene: TRBJ2-7
d_gene: NA
abundance: NA
v_gene: TRBV10-3

CDR3aa: CASSARAGGSTGDEQFF
CDR3nt: TGTGCCAGCAGTGCCCGAGCAGGGGGCTCGACGGGCGATGAGCAGTTCTTC
j_gene: TRBJ2-1
d_gene: TRBD1
abundance: NA
v_gene: TRBV2

CDR3aa: CASIKTGISADTQYF
CDR3nt: TGTGCCAGCATCAAGACAGGGATAAGCGCAGATACGCAGTATTTT
j_gene: TRBJ2-3
d_gene: TRBD1
abundance: NA
v_gene: TRBV5-6

CDR3aa: CATRSSGKYNEQFF
CDR3nt: TGTGCCACCAGATCTAGCGGAAAATACAATGAGCAGTTCTTC
j_gene: TRBJ2-1
d_gene: TRBD2
abundance: NA
v_gene: TRBV24-1

CDR3aa: CASSFTKQGTWALGYTF
CDR3nt: TGTGCCAGCAGCTTTACAAAGCAGGGGACATGGGCTTTGGGCTACACCTTC
j_gene: TRBJ1-2
d_gene: NA
abundance: NA
v_gene: TRBV11-2

CDR3aa: CASSYSGQAYYEQYF
CDR3nt: TGTGCCAGCAGTTACTCGGGACAGGCGTACTACGAGCAGTACTTC
j_gene: TRBJ2-7
d_gene: TRBD1
abundance: NA
v_gene: TRBV6-5

CDR3aa: CASSTPGSGNTIYF
CDR3nt: TGTGCCAGCAGCACCCCAGGCTCTGGAAACACCATATATTTT
j_gene: TRBJ1-3
d_gene: NA
abundance: NA
v_gene: TRBV7-9

CDR3aa: CASSLAYRTVSYEQYF
CDR3nt: TGTGCCAGCAGCTTAGCGTACAGGACAGTCTCCTACGAGCAGTACTTC
j_gene: TRBJ2-7
d_gene: NA
abundance: NA
v_gene: TRBV7-6

CDR3aa: CASSVQMNTEAFF
CDR3nt: TGTGCCAGCAGTGTTCAGATGAACACTGAAGCTTTCTTT
j_gene: TRBJ1-1
d_gene: NA
abundance: NA
v_gene: TRBV2

CDR3aa: CASSGSTGAVNTEAFF
CDR3nt: TGTGCCAGCAGTGGTTCCACAGGGGCGGTAAACACTGAAGCTTTCTTT
j_gene: TRBJ1-1
d_gene: TRBD1
abundance: NA
v_gene: TRBV6-1

CDR3aa: CASSVSGLLGYTF
CDR3nt: TGTGCCAGCAGCGTATCGGGACTGCTTGGCTACACCTTC
j_gene: TRBJ1-2
d_gene: NA
abundance: NA
v_gene: TRBV9

CDR3aa: CASSPPSGEGNTIYF
CDR3nt: TGTGCCAGCTCACCACCCTCAGGGGAAGGAAACACCATATATTTT
j_gene: TRBJ1-3
d_gene: NA
abundance: few
v_gene: TRBV18

CDR3aa: CASRVGQDYGYTF
CDR3nt: TGTGCCAGCAGAGTTGGACAGGACTATGGCTACACCTTC
j_gene: TRBJ1-2
d_gene: TRBD1
abundance: NA
v_gene: TRBV6-5

CDR3aa: CASSQVESPRGEQYF
CDR3nt: TGTGCCAGCAGCCAAGTGGAATCCCCCAGGGGCGAGCAGTACTTC
j_gene: TRBJ2-7
d_gene: NA
abundance: once
v_gene: TRBV4-2

CDR3aa: CASSWTGTYEQYF
CDR3nt: TGTGCCAGCAGCTGGACAGGGACGTACGAGCAGTACTTC
j_gene: TRBJ2-7
d_gene: TRBD1
abundance: NA
v_gene: TRBV7-2

CDR3aa: CASSPPGVRTEAFF
CDR3nt: TGTGCCAGCAGCCCGCCAGGGGTTAGGACTGAAGCTTTCTTT
j_gene: TRBJ1-1
d_gene: NA
abundance: NA
v_gene: TRBV7-9

CDR3aa: CASSSHTSGGANEQFF
CDR3nt: TGTGCCAGCAGTTCTCATACTAGCGGGGGGGCCAATGAGCAGTTCTTC
j_gene: TRBJ2-1
d_gene: TRBD2
abundance: NA
v_gene: TRBV27

CDR3aa: CSVAREAAEAFF
CDR3nt: TGCAGCGTTGCCCGGGAGGCCGCTGAAGCTTTCTTT
j_gene: TRBJ1-1
d_gene: NA
abundance: few
v_gene: TRBV29-1

CDR3aa: CASSEWGYENTEAFF
CDR3nt: TGTGCCAGCAGTGAATGGGGCTACGAGAACACTGAAGCTTTCTTT
j_gene: TRBJ1-1
d_gene: NA
abundance: NA
v_gene: TRBV6-1